The present T cell receptor (beta chain) was sequenced within a study of blood T cell repertoires in COVID-19 (TCRdb year 2020). In terms of the full investigation: Collaborator samples came from the United States, Italy and Spain and covered acute and convalescent phases of COVID-19. The sample metadata nearly always contained a de-identified subject ID, COVID-19 status, age in years and sex. The repertoires were released in a freely available public database intended as a resource for research on the immune response to SARS-CoV-2. Where available, HLA class I and class II types were taken from metadata supplied by the sample provider and were not determined by assay-based typing. The material from the prospective study consisted of cDNA or gDNA derived from T cells, B-cell-depleted T cells, or PBMCs. Samples were obtained from the ongoing ImmuneRACE study (first 160 participants) and from over a thousand subjects provided by 6 global collaborators. Deeply sampled blood TCRbeta repertoires from subjects exposed to, actively infected with, or recovered from COVID-19 were included in the dataset. Findings and caveats that apply to the study as a whole: The amount of clinical and demographic metadata varied by source and participant and was provided uncurated.

The immunoSEQ Assay, a bias-controlled multiplex PCR, was used to amplify TCRbeta CDR3 regions from genomic DNA. In the paper's pipeline: The number of nucleated cells in each sample was estimated from the amplification of reference gene primers within the assay. To quantify the absolute abundance of each unique TCRbeta CDR3 rearrangement, sequence reads were collapsed and filtered. For each sample, productive Simpson clonality was calculated as the square root of Simpson's diversity index across productive rearrangements. TCRdb took over this immuneACCESS table, retaining in-frame rearrangements with V and J assigned. Such tables are incomplete; in checked studies, under half of the missing clones stem from an unresolved V gene, and the remainder is unexplained. D and trimming come from the DNA, and the V and J calls and clone size come from that table. This sample gives 65,000 or so clones in total; about 83% of them show up just once. Roughly 25% of the sample is taken by the ten largest.

The collaborating institutions used their own protocols to collect whole blood in K2EDTA tubes. For TCRbeta analysis, collaborators shipped samples in one of three forms: frozen whole blood, isolated PBMCs, or DNA extracted from either of those sample types. A note on this clone: No cognate antigen has been identified for it. Base qualities are missing; no much larger clone stands one base away.

CDR1 and CDR2, per the germline V gene, are LGHNA and YNFKEQ. Reading from cysteine to phenylalanine, the CDR3 counts 17 amino acids. Just CDR3 DNA is preserved here, 51 bases in frame from base 1. V loses 3 bases at its end and J loses 5 bases; junction bases beyond the gene matches: 8. The sequencing sample was made of peripheral blood. The chain employs TRBV4-2 and TRBJ2-5, and TRBD2 aligns with 14 junction nucleotides. This sequence was found in a human donor in a cohort sampled during active COVID-19. The sequenced DNA: TGTGCCAGCAGCCAGGGCCGACTAGCGGGGGGGAGGGAGACCCAGTACTTC. Its amino acids are CASSQGRLAGGRETQYF.